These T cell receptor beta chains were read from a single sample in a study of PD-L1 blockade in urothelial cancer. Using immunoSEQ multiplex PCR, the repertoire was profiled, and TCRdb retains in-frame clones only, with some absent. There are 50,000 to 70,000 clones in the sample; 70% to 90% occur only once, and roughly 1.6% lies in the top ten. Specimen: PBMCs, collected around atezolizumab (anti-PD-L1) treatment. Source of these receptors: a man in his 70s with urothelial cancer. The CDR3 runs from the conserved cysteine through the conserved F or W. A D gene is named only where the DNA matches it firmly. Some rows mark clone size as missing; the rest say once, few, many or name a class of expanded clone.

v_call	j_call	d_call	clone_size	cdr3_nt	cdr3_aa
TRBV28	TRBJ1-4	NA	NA	TGTGCCAGCAGTTTACTACAGGGTCGTGGCCGGAAACTGTTTTTT	CASSLLQGRGRKLFF
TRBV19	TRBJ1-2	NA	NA	TGTGCCAGTAGTATTCTATCAGGGGAGAAGATGCTCCGCTACACCTTC	CASSILSGEKMLRYTF
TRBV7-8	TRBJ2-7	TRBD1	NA	TGTGCCAGCAGCTTCGACAGGGGGACCTACGAGCAGTACTTC	CASSFDRGTYEQYF
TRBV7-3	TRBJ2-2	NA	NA	TGTGCCAGCAGCTTAAAGGGGGGGACTTACCCCACGAGGAACACCGGGGAGCTGTTTTTT	CASSLKGGTYPTRNTGELFF
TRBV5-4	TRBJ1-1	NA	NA	TGTGCCAGCAGCAGATCAGGCGTGAACACTGAAGCTTTCTTT	CASSRSGVNTEAFF
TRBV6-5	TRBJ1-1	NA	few	TGTGCCAGCGGCTTACAGGCATTGAACACTGAAGCTTTCTTT	CASGLQALNTEAFF
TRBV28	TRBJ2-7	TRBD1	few	TGTGCCAGCAGTTTACGGACAGGTCCCCCCTACGAGCAGTACTTC	CASSLRTGPPYEQYF
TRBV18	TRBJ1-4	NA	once	TGTGCCAGCTCACCCCCGGACAGTCTTGCAACTAATGAAAAACTGTTTTTT	CASSPPDSLATNEKLFF
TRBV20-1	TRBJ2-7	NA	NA	TGCAGTGCTAGGAAGAGCTACGAGCAGTACTTC	CSARKSYEQYF
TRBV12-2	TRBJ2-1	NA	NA	TGTGCAAGTCGCCGTTCACATGAGGGAAACAATGAGCAGTTCTTC	CASRRSHEGNNEQFF
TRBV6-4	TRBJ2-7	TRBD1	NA	TGTGCCAGCAGTGACTCTCCAGGGGGAAGCGAGCAGTACTTC	CASSDSPGGSEQYF
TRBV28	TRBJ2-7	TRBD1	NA	TGTGCCAGCAGATACCCGGGACAGGGTAACTACGAGCAGTACTTC	CASRYPGQGNYEQYF
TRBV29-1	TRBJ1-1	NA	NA	TGCAGCGCTGGTAGGGGCGGGAGCGCTGAAGCTTTCTTT	CSAGRGGSAEAFF
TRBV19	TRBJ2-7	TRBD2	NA	TGTGCCAGTAGTCTTGGACTAGGATCCTACGAGCAGTACTTC	CASSLGLGSYEQYF
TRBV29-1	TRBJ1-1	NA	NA	TGCAGCGTTGGGGCCCAGGACTGGGCTTTCTTT	CSVGAQDWAFF